This T cell receptor beta chain was sequenced for a study of cytomegalovirus exposure and HLA in healthy donors. Overall study results and limits: The investigators catalogued 164 TCR beta chains as cytomegalovirus-associated. Within the 95 to 150 validation repertoires, first-cohort TCR clusters tended to co-occur, according to a later analysis. As confirmed in vitro, three CMV-associated chains were specific for CMV antigens.

This clone was counted between two and nine times. The antigen remains unidentified. Profiled with immunoSEQ multiplex PCR; TCRdb holds only in-frame clones, not every one. The sample shows about 150,000 clones, roughly 90% of them seen only once. Germline lookup yields CDR1 MNHEY and CDR2 SVGAGI. The CDR3 has 15 residues. Trimming at V came to 2 bases and at J to 4 bases, leaving 6 bases not matched to a gene. This sequence was found in a man aged 18 to 35 in good health and CMV-seropositive. Input material: PBMCs. The V and J genes are TRBV6-5 and TRBJ1-2; 8 bases map to TRBD1. CDR3 nucleotides: TGTGCCAGCAGTTACGAGGGGACAGGACGCTATGGCTACACCTTC. As protein: CASSYEGTGRYGYTF.